This T cell receptor (beta chain) was obtained from a study of HIV-infected children after antiretroviral therapy interruption. Study-wide background: Recorded EBV and CMV exposure existed for most children. Interruption-arm sampling covered weeks 0, 12, interruption end (24 or 48), and about 3 years post-study.

The TCR library was built from RNA with a 3' RACE protocol and unique molecular identifiers. One entry per CDR3 protein results from TCRdb running MiXCR on the 3' RACE reads. The sample contains more than 12,000 distinct CDR3 sequences, around 3.5% of which appear only once. The study's findings and limits: After treatment interruption started, naive CD4+ CDR3 overlap across time points dropped.

This clonotype was seen ten or more times. Its antigen remains unknown. Germline assignment: CDR1 MNHEY and CDR2 SVGEGT. V gave up 6 bases and J gave up 5 bases, with 14 bases separating them. CDR3 size: 14 residues. The treatment was: PENTA 11 planned treatment interruption arm or continuous ART arm. This specimen was CD45RO+ CD8+ T cells from PBMCs, pooled from several time points, taken from a donor given antiretroviral therapy, either interrupted or continuous. Subset specified: memory CD8+ CD45RO+ CD45RA- T cells. This rearrangement joins TRBV6-2 or TRBV6-3 to TRBJ2-1; D may be TRBD2 (6 bases). The TCR sequence derives from a pool of human donors with HIV. The chain's CDR3 is CASSHGEEDNEQFF. CDR3 in DNA: TGTGCCAGCAGCCACGGGGAGGAGGACAATGAGCAGTTCTTC.